This entry lists 32 T cell receptor beta chains sequenced from one sample in a study of cytomegalovirus exposure and HLA in healthy donors. Sequencing was performed with immunoSEQ multiplex PCR; in TCRdb, only in-frame clones are kept and a portion is missing. This table has fewer than 400,000 clones, approximately 88% appearing once. Sequenced sample: PBMCs. The receptors shown here come from a man aged 25 to 45 in good health and CMV-seronegative.

This chain connects TRBV7-8 to TRBJ1-1; no definite D call. This CDR3 has 15 residues. Germline V CDR1 and CDR2: SGHVS, FQNEAQ. V gave up 6 bases and J gave up 1 base, with 15 bases separating them. CDR3 in amino acids: CASRPNRGQNTEAFF. Here the CDR3 DNA reads TGTGCCAGCAGGCCTAACCGCGGTCAGAACACTGAAGCTTTCTTT.

This chain uses TRBV7-9 with TRBJ2-1, with TRBD2 as a possible D gene (5 bases). There are 15 residues in the CDR3. Trimming took off 4 bases at V and 1 base at J, with 11 bases between the two ends. Germline assignment: CDR1 SEHNR and CDR2 FQNEAQ (reference sequence). In nucleotides, the CDR3 is TGTGCCAGCAGCTCAGGACTGTCATCCTACAATGAGCAGTTCTTC. Translating gives CASSSGLSSYNEQFF. Full variable domain (remainder filled in from reference TRBV7-9 and TRBJ2-1): DTGVSQNPRHKITKRGQNVTFRCDPISEHNRLYWYRQTLGQGPEFLTYFQNEAQLEKSRLLSDRFSAERPKGSFSTLEIQRTEQGDSAMYLCASSSGLSSYNEQFFGPGTRLTVL.

This clone has just one count. V and J are TRBV15 and TRBJ1-5, with 11 bases that match TRBD1. The V gene's germline CDR1 is LNHNV and CDR2 YYDKDF (reference sequence). CDR3 length: 16 residues. Losses at the gene ends were 2 bases for V and 6 bases for J; bases not matched to a gene: 6. The CDR3 here is CATSRNGQGAGQPQHF. CDR3 nucleotides: TGTGCCACCAGCAGAAACGGACAGGGGGCAGGTCAGCCCCAGCATTTT.

This sequence joins TRBV2 and TRBJ1-4, with 7 bases lining up with TRBD1. Germline CDR1 SNHLY, CDR2 FYNNEI. The CDR3 sequence is 17 residues long. V lost 6 bases and J lost 3; bases outside the gene matches: 13. This chain's CDR3 is CASRDKDRVVANEKLFF. As DNA, the CDR3 is TGTGCCAGCAGAGACAAAGACAGGGTTGTAGCTAATGAAAAACTGTTTTTT.

The chain has TRBV6-5 and TRBJ1-1; possible D gene TRBD1, 6 bases. This CDR3 comprises 14 residues. Trimming took 0 bases from V and 6 from J, leaving 11 bases between them. From germline, CDR1 is MNHEY and CDR2 SVGAGI. CDR3 nucleotides: TGTGCCAGCAGTTACTCGTCAGGGGAGTCTGAAGCTTTCTTT. This codes for CASSYSSGESEAFF.

The chain joins TRBV5-6 to TRBJ1-3, with D unresolved. CDR1 is SGHDT and CDR2 is YYEEEE in the germline V gene. The CDR3 covers 16 residues. Trimming pared 2 bases from V and 1 base from J, leaving 13 bases between. Here the CDR3 reads CASSFGVSMSGNTIYF. The CDR3 region has the DNA TGTGCCAGCAGCTTCGGGGTTTCTATGTCTGGAAACACCATATATTTT.

The rearrangement links TRBV7-9 to TRBJ1-4, with TRBD1 as a possible D gene (6 bases). V was cut by 4 bases and J by 6 bases, with 18 bases left in between. The length of the CDR3 is 16 residues. The germline V gene encodes CDR1 SEHNR and CDR2 FQNEAQ (reference sequence). CDR3 residues: CASSSTPAGADEKLFF. The CDR3 nucleotides read TGTGCCAGCAGCTCCACCCCTGCAGGGGCGGATGAAAAACTGTTTTTT.

The CDR3 DNA reads TGTGCCAGCAGTTACTCTACCAGATCCAATGAAAAACTGTTTTTT. Protein: CASSYSTRSNEKLFF. The V call is TRBV6-5, the J call TRBJ1-4; D remains unclear. Germline lookup yields CDR1 MNHEY and CDR2 SVGAGI. V shed 0 bases and J shed 5 bases, with 10 bases lying between them. CDR3 length equals 15 residues.

The genes are TRBV6-5 and TRBJ1-3; 8 positions agree with TRBD1. CDR3 length equals 15 residues. The V gene end was trimmed by 5 bases and the J gene end by 5 bases; junction bases not matched to a gene: 8. Germline V CDR1 and CDR2: MNHEY, SVGAGI. In DNA form, the CDR3 reads TGTGCCAGCAGTAACGACAGGGGTGAAAGAAACACCATATATTTT. This gives the protein CASSNDRGERNTIYF.

This clone was found once. The rearrangement uses TRBV21-1 and TRBJ1-1. TRBV21-1 is termed a pseudogene. CDR3 length: 16 amino acids. The CDR3 reads CASSKARAGRGTEAFF. CDR3 nucleotides: TGTGCCAGCAGCAAAGCCCGTGCGGGAAGGGGCACTGAAGCTTTCTTT.

V and J are TRBV15 and TRBJ1-5; tentative D call: TRBD1 (5 bases). This CDR3 is built from 15 residues. Germline lookup yields CDR1 LNHNV and CDR2 YYDKDF (reference sequence). With 0 bases removed from V and 6 bases from J, the gap between germline ends came to 12 bases. The CDR3 nucleotides read TGTGCCACCAGCAGAGACCACCAGGGTACTCAGCCCCAGCATTTT. It encodes CATSRDHQGTQPQHF.

This chain uses TRBV5-4 with TRBJ1-2; 7 bases are a match to TRBD1. CDR3 size: 14 residues. Trimming removed 0 bases from V and 4 bases from J; junction bases left unmatched: 3. The germline V gene encodes CDR1 SGHNT and CDR2 YYREEE (reference sequence). CDR3 amino acids: CASSLDPGGYGYTF. DNA of the CDR3: TGTGCCAGCAGCTTGGATCCAGGGGGCTATGGCTACACCTTC.

Note on this clone: The same CDR3 is also encoded by other DNA sequences in this sample. The V call is TRBV6-5, the J call TRBJ2-7, with TRBD2 matching 7 bases. V lost 6 bases to trimming and J lost 7 bases; unmatched junction nucleotides: 3. The CDR3 has 11 amino acids. Germline-derived CDR1 and CDR2 are MNHEY and SVGAGI. CDR3 sequence (DNA): TGTGCCAGCAGCTTGGGAGGGGAGCAGTACTTC. It translates to CASSLGGEQYF.

This chain joins TRBV4-1 and TRBJ1-2; 7 bases agree with TRBD1. V was clipped by 7 bases and J by 7 bases; unmatched bases: 15. The CDR3 is made up of 15 amino acids. Germline loops: CDR1 MGHRA, CDR2 YSYEKL. CDR3 DNA sequence: TGCGCCAGCATGCCTCAGCAAAGGGGGCAGGGTGGCTACACCTTC. As protein: CASMPQQRGQGGYTF.

The chain combines TRBV7-8 with TRBJ1-2, with a possible D match to TRBD1 (5 bases). CDR3 length: 13 amino acids. Germline V lookup: CDR1 SGHVS, CDR2 FQNEAQ. Between the trimmed V and J ends, which lost 6 bases and 7 bases, there was a span of 15 bases. CDR3: CASSFDGRGGYTF. The CDR3 nucleotides read TGTGCCAGCAGTTTTGACGGGAGGGGTGGCTACACCTTC.

This clone was observed once. J is TRBJ1-4 and V is TRBV15; 9 nucleotides match TRBD1. The CDR3 has 15 amino acids. The V and J ends lost 5 bases and 7 bases, in that order; junction bases with no gene match: 8. Per germline, CDR1 LNHNV and CDR2 YYDKDF (reference sequence). The CDR3 here is CATSGETGGGEKLFF. CDR3 DNA: TGTGCCACCAGCGGGGAAACAGGGGGCGGTGAAAAACTGTTTTTT.

This sequence joins TRBV6-5 and TRBJ1-5; weak D call: TRBD1 (5 bases). Trimming took 6 bases from V and 5 from J, leaving 17 bases between them. The germline gives CDR1 MNHEY, CDR2 SVGAGI. This CDR3 is built from 15 residues. The CDR3 bases are TGTGCCAGCAGCTCCAGGGAATCTACTGATCAGCCCCAGCATTTT. It translates to CASSSRESTDQPQHF.

V gene TRBV14 combines with J gene TRBJ1-3, with no clear D. The germline V gene has CDR1 SGHDN and CDR2 FVKESK. V was trimmed by 5 bases and J by 7 bases, leaving 9 bases between them. The CDR3 contains 12 residues. The CDR3 nucleotides are TGTGCCAGCAGCGTTCATGTGAACACCATATATTTT. Its protein is CASSVHVNTIYF.

The chain joins TRBV29-1 to TRBJ2-5; tentative D call: TRBD2 (6 bases). Between the trimmed V and J ends, which lost 5 bases and 7 bases, there was a span of 14 bases. CDR3 length equals 12 residues. Per the germline V gene, CDR1 is SQVTM and CDR2 is ANQGSEA. CDR3 coding DNA: TGCAGCGTTCGACTAGACGGCGCGACCCAGTACTTC. The encoded protein is CSVRLDGATQYF. The full variable domain, its missing parts supplied by reference TRBV29-1 and TRBJ2-5, is SAVISQKPSRDICQRGTSLTIQCQVDSQVTMMFWYRQQPGQSLTLIATANQGSEATYESGFVIDKFPISRPNLTFSTLTVSNMSPEDSSIYLCSVRLDGATQYFGPGTRLLVL.

The chain carries TRBV9 and TRBJ2-1; 7 bases match TRBD2. J gave up 4 bases and V 0 bases, and 4 bases lay outside the gene matches. CDR1 is SGDLS and CDR2 is YYNGEE in the germline V gene. This CDR3 comprises 15 residues. The CDR3 DNA reads TGTGCCAGCAGCGTAGGGGGTAGCGGGTACAATGAGCAGTTCTTC. Translation: CASSVGGSGYNEQFF.

This clone showed up just a few times. The chain is built from TRBV4-1 and TRBJ2-2; D possibly corresponds to TRBD1 (6 bases). With 0 bases removed from V and 4 bases from J, the gap between germline ends came to 9 bases. Germline lookup yields CDR1 MGHRA and CDR2 YSYEKL. CDR3 length: 15 residues. The CDR3 DNA reads as TGCGCCAGCAGCCAAGACCGGGACACCACCGGGGAGCTGTTTTTT. This encodes CASSQDRDTTGELFF.

The chain couples TRBV10-3 to TRBJ1-3; D unresolved. The CDR3 contains 16 residues. V lost 2 bases and J lost 0, with 11 bases in between. Per the germline V gene, CDR1 is ENHRY and CDR2 is SYGVKD. The CDR3 reads CAISEVLVNSGNTIYF. In DNA, the CDR3 is TGTGCCATCAGTGAGGTTTTAGTAAACTCTGGAAACACCATATATTTT.

The chain uses TRBV7-9 and TRBJ2-7; D might be TRBD1 (6 bases). The V end lost 2 bases, the J end lost 2 bases, and 22 bases lay between the germline ends. The CDR3 covers 18 residues. CDR1 and CDR2 (germline): SEHNR, FQNEAQ (reference sequence). CDR3 sequence reads: CASSLTNPASGHTYEQYF. In DNA, the CDR3 is TGTGCCAGCAGCTTAACAAATCCCGCCTCGGGACACACCTACGAGCAGTACTTC.

V usage is TRBV5-4 and J usage is TRBJ2-1; weak D call: TRBD1 (6 bases). The ends were cut back, 3 bases at V and 8 bases at J, with 15 bases in the middle. Germline V lookup: CDR1 SGHNT, CDR2 YYREEE (reference sequence). The CDR3 length is 14 residues. CDR3 in amino acids: CASSSRTAADEQFF. CDR3 coding DNA: TGTGCCAGCAGCTCCAGGACAGCCGCGGATGAGCAGTTCTTC.

The chain recombines TRBV27 with TRBJ2-1; 7 bases align to TRBD1. CDR1 is MNHEY, CDR2 SMNVEV, per germline (reference sequence). CDR3 length equals 16 residues. The trim removed 2 bases at V and 2 bases at J, leaving 6 bases unmatched. The CDR3 DNA reads as TGTGCCAGCAGTTTAAGAATTGGGACAGCCTACAATGAGCAGTTCTTC. Protein product: CASSLRIGTAYNEQFF.

The CDR3 reads CATSLEDVASGYEQYF. In DNA, the CDR3 is TGTGCCACCAGCTTAGAGGATGTAGCTAGCGGCTACGAGCAGTACTTC. This sequence joins TRBV15 and TRBJ2-7; TRBD2 agrees at 7 bases. Trimming at V came to 5 bases and at J to 3 bases, leaving 13 bases not matched to a gene. Per the germline V gene, CDR1 is LNHNV and CDR2 is YYDKDF (reference sequence). CDR3 size: 16 residues.

This chain uses TRBV7-2 with TRBJ1-2, with unresolved D. This CDR3 is 19 amino acids long. Germline lookup yields CDR1 SGHTA and CDR2 FQGNSA. Trimming left V 1 base short and J 1 base short, with 22 bases between. The CDR3 region is CASSLGGYVAYYSNYGYTF. CDR3 nucleotides: TGTGCCAGCAGCTTAGGAGGGTATGTAGCCTATTATAGTAACTATGGCTACACCTTC. Full variable domain (outside the CDR3, taken from reference TRBV7-2 and TRBJ1-2): GAGVSQSPSNKVTEKGKDVELRCDPISGHTALYWYRQSLGQGLEFLIYFQGNSAPDKSGLPSDRFSAERTGGSVSTLTIQRTQQEDSAVYLCASSLGGYVAYYSNYGYTFGSGTRLTVV.

The CDR3 reads CACKGGSSNQPQHF. As DNA, the CDR3 is TGTGCCTGCAAGGGGGGGTCTAGCAATCAGCCCCAGCATTTT. The V call is TRBV30, the J call TRBJ1-5; weak D call: TRBD1 (6 bases). The CDR3 loop spans 14 amino acids. Deletions cut 6 bases from V and 0 bases from J, with 12 bases between. Germline V gene lookup returns CDR1 GTSNPN and CDR2 SVGIG (reference sequence).

V and J are TRBV7-2 and TRBJ2-3; D possibly corresponds to TRBD2 (6 bases). The CDR3 runs 15 residues. Germline lookup yields CDR1 SGHTA and CDR2 FQGNSA. V gave up 2 bases and J gave up 4 bases, with 13 bases separating them. CDR3 amino acids: CASSLTRGQADTQYF. CDR3 nucleotides: TGTGCCAGCAGCTTAACGCGGGGCCAGGCAGATACGCAGTATTTT.

Notes on this clone: In the same sample, other DNA sequences code for this CDR3. The gene calls are TRBV5-1 and TRBJ2-7; 11 bases are shared with TRBD1. The CDR3 length is 14 residues. The germline V gene encodes CDR1 SGHRS and CDR2 YFSETQ. V trimming: 5 bases; J trimming: 1 base; junction bases outside the gene matches: 2. The CDR3 protein is CASSRDRGSYEQYF. The CDR3 DNA reads as TGCGCCAGCAGTCGGGACAGGGGGTCCTACGAGCAGTACTTC.

This chain connects TRBV2 to TRBJ2-2; TRBD1 matches 7 bases. With 5 bases clipped from V and 4 bases from J, the junction kept 7 bases outside the gene matches. CDR1 is SNHLY, CDR2 FYNNEI, per germline. There are 15 residues in the CDR3. This CDR3 is CASSSQGRVTGELFF. The DNA for the CDR3 is TGTGCCAGCAGTTCACAGGGGCGGGTCACCGGGGAGCTGTTTTTT.

V is TRBV19 and J is TRBJ2-3; 10 nucleotides agree with TRBD2. The CDR3 runs 16 residues. The ends lost 8 bases at V and 1 base at J; junction bases unmatched: 9. Per germline, CDR1 LNHDA and CDR2 SQIVND (reference sequence). CDR3 amino acids: CASRPLTSGGTDTQYF. In DNA, the CDR3 is TGTGCCAGTCGCCCCCTAACTAGCGGGGGCACAGATACGCAGTATTTT.